This T cell receptor (beta chain) comes out of a study of T cell changes during pregnancy in multiple sclerosis (dated by TCRdb to between 2018 and 2021). Turning to the overall study: Changes in the T cell repertoire over the course of pregnancy were examined in this study in women with multiple sclerosis.

The CDR3, from cysteine to phenylalanine, totals 15 residues. The CDR3 DNA has 45 bases and is translated from base 1. In the germline V gene, CDR1 corresponds to SNHLY and CDR2 to FYNNEI. V gives up 6 bases and J gives up 5 bases, and the segment between their germline ends measures 18 bases. The library was generated by the immunoSEQ multiplex PCR assay. TCRdb stores this immuneACCESS table with in-frame sequences only. Part of the clones is absent; in the studies checked, under half of the shortfall reflects unresolved V genes, and no reason is known for the rest. Counted in this sample were tens of thousands of clones; 92% of them appeared once. Around 1.6% of the sample is in the top ten clones. A note on this clone: Its antigen specificity is not known. Qualities for individual bases were not recorded, and no much larger clone is one base off.

The material sequenced was peripheral blood, taken in the first trimester of pregnancy. This TCR was recovered from a female donor in good health, enrolled as a control in a pregnancy study. This receptor chain uses TRBV2 and TRBJ2-3, with TRBD2 as a weak D call on 5 bases. CDR3 loop: CASRKETGSIDTQYF. Read as DNA, the sequence is TGTGCCAGCAGGAAAGAGACGGGGTCGATAGATACGCAGTATTTT.